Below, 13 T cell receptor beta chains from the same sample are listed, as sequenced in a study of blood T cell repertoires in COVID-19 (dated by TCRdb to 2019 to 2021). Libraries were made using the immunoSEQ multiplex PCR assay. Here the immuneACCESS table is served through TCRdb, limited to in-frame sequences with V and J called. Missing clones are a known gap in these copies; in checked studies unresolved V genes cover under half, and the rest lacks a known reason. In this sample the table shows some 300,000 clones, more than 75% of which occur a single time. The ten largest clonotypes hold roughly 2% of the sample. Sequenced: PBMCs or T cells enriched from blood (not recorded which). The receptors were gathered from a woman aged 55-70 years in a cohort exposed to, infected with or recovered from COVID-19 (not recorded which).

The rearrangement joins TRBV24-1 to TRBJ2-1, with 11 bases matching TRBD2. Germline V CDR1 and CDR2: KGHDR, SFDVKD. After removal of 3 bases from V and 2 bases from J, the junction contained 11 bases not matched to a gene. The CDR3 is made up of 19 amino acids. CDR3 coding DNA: TGTGCCACCAGTGATCGAAGAAAAATACTAGCGGGAGCCTACAATGAGCAGTTCTTC. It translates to CATSDRRKILAGAYNEQFF.

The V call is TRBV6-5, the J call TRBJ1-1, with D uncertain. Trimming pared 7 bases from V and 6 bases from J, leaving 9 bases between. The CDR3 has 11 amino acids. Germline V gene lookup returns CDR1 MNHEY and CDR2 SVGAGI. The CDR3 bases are TGTGCCAGCAACCGGGAAGCTGAAGCTTTCTTT. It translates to CASNREAEAFF.

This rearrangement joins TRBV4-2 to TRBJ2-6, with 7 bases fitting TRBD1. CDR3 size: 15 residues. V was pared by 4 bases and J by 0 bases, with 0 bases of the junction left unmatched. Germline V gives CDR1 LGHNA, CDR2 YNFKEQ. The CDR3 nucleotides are TGTGCCAGCAGCCGGACAGGCTCTGGGGCCAACGTCCTGACTTTC. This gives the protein CASSRTGSGANVLTF.

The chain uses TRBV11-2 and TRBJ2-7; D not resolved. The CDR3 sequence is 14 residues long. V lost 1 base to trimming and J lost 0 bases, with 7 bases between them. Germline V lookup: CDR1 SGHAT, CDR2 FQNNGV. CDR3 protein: CASSLAASSYEQYF. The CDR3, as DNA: TGTGCCAGCAGCTTAGCTGCCAGCTCCTACGAGCAGTACTTC.

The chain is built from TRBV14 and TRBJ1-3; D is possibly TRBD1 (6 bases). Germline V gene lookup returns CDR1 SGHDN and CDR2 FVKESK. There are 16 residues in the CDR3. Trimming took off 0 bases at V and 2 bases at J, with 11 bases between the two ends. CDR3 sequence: CASSQDTGSTGNTIYF. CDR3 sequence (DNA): TGTGCCAGCAGCCAAGATACAGGGTCTACTGGAAACACCATATATTTT.

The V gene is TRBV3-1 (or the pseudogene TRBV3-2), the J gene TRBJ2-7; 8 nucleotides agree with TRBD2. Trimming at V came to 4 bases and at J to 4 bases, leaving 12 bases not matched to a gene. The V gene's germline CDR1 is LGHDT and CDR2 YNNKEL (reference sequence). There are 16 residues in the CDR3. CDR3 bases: TGTGCCAGCAGCCCCTACGGGACTAGTCGGGATTACGAGCAGTACTTC. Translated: CASSPYGTSRDYEQYF.

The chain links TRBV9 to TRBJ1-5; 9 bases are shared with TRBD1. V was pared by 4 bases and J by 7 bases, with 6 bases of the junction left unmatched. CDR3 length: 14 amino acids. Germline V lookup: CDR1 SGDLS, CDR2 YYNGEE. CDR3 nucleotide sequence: TGTGCCAGCAGCCCCACAGGGGGCCCCCAGCCCCAGCATTTT. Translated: CASSPTGGPQPQHF. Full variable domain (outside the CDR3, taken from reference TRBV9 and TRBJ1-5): DSGVTQTPKHLITATGQRVTLRCSPRSGDLSVYWYQQSLDQGLQFLIQYYNGEERAKGNILERFSAQQFPDLHSELNLSSLELGDSALYFCASSPTGGPQPQHFGDGTRLSIL.

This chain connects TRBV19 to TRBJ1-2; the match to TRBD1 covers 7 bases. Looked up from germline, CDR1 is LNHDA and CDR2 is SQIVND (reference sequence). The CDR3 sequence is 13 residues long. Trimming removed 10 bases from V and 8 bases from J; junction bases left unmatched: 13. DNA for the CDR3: TGTGCCACCAGAATCCGGGACAGATACGGCTACACCTTC. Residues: CATRIRDRYGYTF.

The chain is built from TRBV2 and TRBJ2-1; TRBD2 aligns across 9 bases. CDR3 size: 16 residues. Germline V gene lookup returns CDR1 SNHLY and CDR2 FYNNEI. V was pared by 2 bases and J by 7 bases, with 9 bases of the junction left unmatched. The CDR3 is CASSEFTSGPRNEQFF. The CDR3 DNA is TGTGCCAGCAGTGAATTTACTAGCGGGCCTCGGAATGAGCAGTTCTTC.

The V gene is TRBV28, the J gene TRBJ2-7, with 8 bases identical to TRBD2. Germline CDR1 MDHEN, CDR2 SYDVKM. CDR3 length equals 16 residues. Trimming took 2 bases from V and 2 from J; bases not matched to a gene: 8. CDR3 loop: CASSLLAGGGTYEQYF. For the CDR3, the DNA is TGTGCCAGCAGTTTACTGGCGGGAGGAGGTACCTACGAGCAGTACTTC. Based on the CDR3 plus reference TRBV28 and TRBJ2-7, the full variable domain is DVKVTQSSRYLVKRTGEKVFLECVQDMDHENMFWYRQDPGLGLRLIYFSYDVKMKEKGDIPEGYSVSREKKERFSLILESASTNQTSMYLCASSLLAGGGTYEQYFGPGTRLTVT.

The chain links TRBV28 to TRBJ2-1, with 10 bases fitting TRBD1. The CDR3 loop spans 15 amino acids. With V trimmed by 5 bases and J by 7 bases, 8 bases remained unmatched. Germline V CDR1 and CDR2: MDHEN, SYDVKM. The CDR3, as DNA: TGTGCCAGCAGTCTTGACAGGGGGCGCAGGAATGAGCAGTTCTTC. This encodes CASSLDRGRRNEQFF.

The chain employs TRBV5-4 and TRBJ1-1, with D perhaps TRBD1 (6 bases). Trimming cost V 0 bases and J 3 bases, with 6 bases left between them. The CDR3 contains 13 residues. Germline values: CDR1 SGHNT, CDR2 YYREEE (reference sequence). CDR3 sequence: CASSLGTDTEAFF. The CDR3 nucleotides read TGTGCCAGCAGCTTGGGGACAGACACTGAAGCTTTCTTT.

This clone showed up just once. In DNA form, the CDR3 reads TGTGCCACCAGCAGAGACCCCGGACTAGCGGGAAAAGAGCAGTTCTTC. It translates to CATSRDPGLAGKEQFF. J is TRBJ2-1 and V is TRBV15; 12 nucleotides align to TRBD2. Germline CDR1 reads LNHNV; CDR2 reads YYDKDF (reference sequence). With 0 bases clipped from V and 10 bases from J, the junction kept 7 bases outside the gene matches. This CDR3 contains 16 residues.